These 18 T cell receptor beta chains came from one sample sequenced in a study of control samples from healthy donors and cancer patients. Produced via immunoSEQ multiplex PCR; TCRdb's table is partial and in-frame only. The repertoire holds about 65,000 clones, with less than 95% as singletons. Source material: PBMCs. These receptors originate from a woman between 50 and 59 years old with colorectal cancer.

Only one count was recorded for this clone. The rearrangement joins TRBV18 to TRBJ1-5; D ambiguous. This CDR3 is built from 15 residues. The germline V gene has CDR1 KGHSH and CDR2 LQKENI. V was shortened by 1 base and J by 1 base, with 8 bases between the two germline ends. The CDR3 bases are TGTGCCAGCTCACCACAGGGAGGGAGCAATCAGCCCCAGCATTTT. It codes for CASSPQGGSNQPQHF. Using reference TRBV18 and TRBJ1-5 for the parts outside the CDR3, the full variable domain is NAGVMQNPRHLVRRRGQEARLRCSPMKGHSHVYWYRQLPEEGLKFMVYLQKENIIDESGMPKERFSAEFPKEGPSILRIQQVVRGDSAAYFCASSPQGGSNQPQHFGDGTRLSIL.

The V and J genes are TRBV6-1 and TRBJ2-7; D gene unclear. The CDR3 runs 16 residues. Germline lookup yields CDR1 MNHNS and CDR2 SASEGT. The V end was cut by 0 bases, the J end by 2 bases, with 14 bases between. The CDR3 here is CASSEAGPPVPYEQYF. The CDR3 DNA reads as TGTGCCAGCAGTGAAGCAGGTCCCCCTGTACCCTACGAGCAGTACTTC.

V and J are TRBV30 and TRBJ1-2; TRBD1 might be the D (5 bases). Trimming removed 4 bases from V and 7 bases from J, with 22 bases in between. The CDR3 contains 15 residues. The germline V gene encodes CDR1 GTSNPN and CDR2 SVGIG (reference sequence). The CDR3 protein is CAWTLWGLQGSGYTF. The CDR3 region has the DNA TGTGCCTGGACCCTCTGGGGCCTACAAGGTAGTGGCTACACCTTC.

This chain links TRBV6-1 with TRBJ1-1, with no clear D. With 3 bases removed from V and 3 bases from J, the gap between germline ends came to 14 bases. CDR1 and CDR2 (germline): MNHNS, SASEGT. The CDR3 covers 15 residues. The CDR3 spells CASSDEGRRDTEAFF. CDR3 in DNA: TGTGCCAGCAGTGACGAGGGCCGGAGAGACACTGAAGCTTTCTTT.

V is TRBV19 and J is TRBJ2-1, with D uncertain. Germline V gene lookup returns CDR1 LNHDA and CDR2 SQIVND (reference sequence). This CDR3 contains 17 residues. V gave up 1 base and J gave up 2 bases, with 15 bases separating them. The CDR3 loop reads CASSIARTLRAYNEQFF. DNA for the CDR3: TGTGCCAGTAGTATAGCCCGGACCCTGAGAGCCTACAATGAGCAGTTCTTC.

This clone was seen more than once but under ten times. The V call is TRBV6-5, the J call TRBJ2-4; D remains unclear. Trimming removed 5 bases from V and 0 bases from J, with 11 bases in between. CDR3 length equals 15 residues. Germline lookup yields CDR1 MNHEY and CDR2 SVGAGI. In DNA, the CDR3 is TGTGCCAGCAGTCCCCCCGCGCTAGCCAAAAACATTCAGTACTTC. Its translation: CASSPPALAKNIQYF.

J is TRBJ2-2 and V is TRBV9, with D possibly matching TRBD2 (6 bases). Germline assignment: CDR1 SGDLS and CDR2 YYNGEE. The V end was cut by 2 bases, the J end by 2 bases, with 7 bases between. The CDR3 runs 14 residues. The CDR3 DNA is TGTGCCAGCAGCGTGGGGGGTAACACCGGGGAGCTGTTTTTT. Translating it yields CASSVGGNTGELFF. Full variable domain (outside the CDR3, taken from reference TRBV9 and TRBJ2-2): DSGVTQTPKHLITATGQRVTLRCSPRSGDLSVYWYQQSLDQGLQFLIQYYNGEERAKGNILERFSAQQFPDLHSELNLSSLELGDSALYFCASSVGGNTGELFFGEGSRLTVL.

This chain links TRBV4-1 with TRBJ2-7, with D hard to call. V was cut by 1 base and J by 2 bases, with 9 bases left in between. From germline, CDR1 is MGHRA and CDR2 YSYEKL. The CDR3 is 14 amino acids. The CDR3 bases are TGCGCCAGCAGCCAAGGAGCCGAAACCTACGAGCAGTACTTC. This codes for CASSQGAETYEQYF.

The gene calls are TRBV9 and TRBJ1-3, with D unresolved. The CDR3 consists of 17 residues. Germline V gene lookup returns CDR1 SGDLS and CDR2 YYNGEE. V shed 0 bases and J shed 0 bases, with 13 bases lying between them. The CDR3 protein is CASSVGEDGYSGNTIYF. As DNA, the CDR3 is TGTGCCAGCAGCGTAGGGGAGGACGGGTACTCTGGAAACACCATATATTTT.

The chain links TRBV2 to TRBJ1-1, with D maybe TRBD1 (6 bases). V shed 5 bases and J shed 5 bases, with 12 bases lying between them. CDR1 is SNHLY and CDR2 is FYNNEI in the germline V gene. The CDR3 loop spans 13 amino acids. The DNA for the CDR3 is TGTGCCAGCAGTAATGAACAGGGTACTGAAGCTTTCTTT. It is translated as CASSNEQGTEAFF.

The V call is TRBV20-1, the J call TRBJ2-5; D may be TRBD2 (6 bases). The germline V gene has CDR1 DFQATT and CDR2 SNEGSKA (reference sequence). CDR3 length: 13 amino acids. V lost 3 bases and J 0 bases, leaving 8 bases between the germline ends. CDR3: CSASGGDQETQYF. The CDR3 DNA is TGCAGTGCTAGTGGAGGGGACCAAGAGACCCAGTACTTC.

The chain uses TRBV30 and TRBJ2-3; D call uncertain. The CDR3 loop spans 14 amino acids. V gave up 1 base and J gave up 2 bases, with 10 bases separating them. Looked up from germline, CDR1 is GTSNPN and CDR2 is SVGIG (reference sequence). The CDR3 is CAWSGGNPTDTQYF. The DNA for the CDR3 is TGTGCCTGGAGTGGGGGAAACCCCACAGATACGCAGTATTTT.

The chain recombines TRBV29-1 with TRBJ2-7, with D hard to call. This CDR3 has 10 residues. From germline, CDR1 is SQVTM and CDR2 ANQGSEA. V lost 0 bases and J 9 bases, leaving 6 bases between the germline ends. The CDR3 loop reads CSVEEGRQYF. As DNA, the CDR3 is TGCAGCGTTGAAGAGGGTAGGCAGTACTTC.

This rearrangement joins TRBV18 to TRBJ1-1; TRBD1 aligns across 7 bases. In germline, CDR1 is KGHSH, CDR2 LQKENI. CDR3 length: 14 residues. Unmatched junction bases numbered 6, after V lost 6 bases and J lost 2 bases. CDR3 in DNA: TGTGCCAGCTCCCCCAGGGGGGACAACACTGAAGCTTTCTTT. It translates to CASSPRGDNTEAFF.

Note on this clone: Sequence at one end of the junction differs from germline and may be a read error. J is TRBJ2-5 and V is TRBV7-7; 9 bases fit TRBD2. CDR3 size: 15 residues. The germline gives CDR1 SSHAT, CDR2 FNYEAQ (reference sequence). The CDR3 region has the DNA TGTGCTAGCAGCTTTGCTAGCGGGGTGTCAGAGACCCAGTACTTC. It specifies CASSFASGVSETQYF.

The chain recombines TRBV19 with TRBJ2-5; D not certain. Trimming removed 5 bases at V and 4 bases at J, with 11 bases between. CDR3 length: 13 residues. CDR1 is LNHDA and CDR2 is SQIVND in the germline V gene (reference sequence). The CDR3 DNA reads as TGTGCCAGTAGTGTCTCCAGGAGAGAGACCCAGTACTTC. Its protein product is CASSVSRRETQYF.

V is TRBV3-1 (or the pseudogene TRBV3-2) and J is TRBJ1-1; D unclear. The CDR3 has 12 residues. The V gene lost 3 bases and the J gene lost 7 bases, with 9 bases spanning the gap. Germline V lookup: CDR1 LGHDT, CDR2 YNNKEL (reference sequence). This CDR3 is CASSQTSGEAFF. For the CDR3, the DNA is TGTGCCAGCAGCCAGACGTCGGGTGAAGCTTTCTTT.

The chain employs TRBV2 and TRBJ2-5; the D gene is possibly TRBD2 (6 bases). Per germline, CDR1 SNHLY and CDR2 FYNNEI. Trimming stripped 8 bases from V and 2 bases from J, with 9 bases between. The CDR3 runs 12 residues. CDR3 residues: CASVAVQETQYF. The CDR3 bases are TGTGCCAGCGTAGCGGTGCAAGAGACCCAGTACTTC.